The present entry profiles one T cell receptor (beta chain) with its context. The data were taken from a study of blood T cell repertoires in COVID-19. Sequencing used immunoSEQ multiplex PCR; TCRdb keeps in-frame clones, though not all of them. Of around 190,000 clones listed, roughly 86% are singletons. The CDR3 runs to 14 residues. Germline CDR1 is MNHEY and CDR2 is SMNVEV (reference sequence). V shed 4 bases and J shed 0 bases, with 7 bases lying between them. The sample consisted of PBMCs or T cells enriched from blood (not recorded which). The chain has TRBV27 and TRBJ1-3, with unresolved D. This clonotype was obtained from a man aged 35 to 55 with acute COVID-19. CDR3 in DNA: TGTGCCAGCAGTTCCGACTCCTCTGGAAACACCATATATTTT. Amino acid sequence: CASSSDSSGNTIYF.